The 23 T cell receptor beta chains below come from one sample, sequenced in a study of blood T cells in healthy people across ages. For the second PCR, which ran for 7 to 11 cycles, a sample-barcoded 5' primer and a J-beta primer mix were used. TCRdb recomputed calls from the 5' RACE reads with MiXCR, one row per CDR3 protein. The sample lists about 1.8 million distinct CDR3 sequences, roughly 52% occurring once. Sequencing used blood. The receptors stem from a woman aged 35 to 49 in good health.

The V call is TRBV29-1, the J call TRBJ1-6; 7 positions agree with TRBD1. Germline assignment: CDR1 SQVTM and CDR2 ANQGSEA. V shed 5 bases and J 4 bases; nucleotides not matched to a gene: 8. The CDR3 length is 15 residues. CDR3 sequence: CSVLTGPGYNSPLHF. The CDR3 coding sequence is TGCAGCGTTCTGACAGGGCCCGGGTATAATTCACCCCTCCACTTT.

The rearrangement uses TRBV20-1 and TRBJ2-5; perhaps D is TRBD1 or TRBD2 (5 bases each). The CDR3 is made up of 13 amino acids. Germline values: CDR1 DFQATT, CDR2 SNEGSKA (reference sequence). Trimming took 4 bases from V and 5 from J, leaving 14 bases between them. The chain's CDR3 is CSATDGTGETQYF. CDR3 sequence (DNA): TGCAGTGCTACGGACGGGACGGGGGAGACCCAGTACTTC.

The chain joins TRBV13 to TRBJ2-3; D call uncertain. CDR1 PRHDT and CDR2 FYEKMQ come from the germline V gene (reference sequence). CDR3 length: 16 amino acids. V gave up 7 bases and J gave up 2 bases, with 19 bases separating them. This CDR3 is CASTLKDGGNTDTQYF. The CDR3 DNA is TGTGCCAGCACCCTTAAAGACGGTGGGAACACAGATACGCAGTATTTT. The full variable domain, with the rest looked up from reference TRBV13 and TRBJ2-3, is AAGVIQSPRHLIKEKRETATLKCYPIPRHDTVYWYQQGPGQDPQFLISFYEKMQSDKGSIPDRFSAQQFSDYHSELNMSSLELGDSALYFCASTLKDGGNTDTQYFGPGTRLTVL.

This clonotype was observed a few times. The J gene is TRBJ2-1, the V gene TRBV3-1; 11 nucleotides match TRBD2. This CDR3 has 18 residues. The germline gives CDR1 LGHDT, CDR2 YNNKEL (reference sequence). V was clipped by 0 bases and J by 5 bases; unmatched bases: 9. CDR3 coding DNA: TGTGCCAGCAGCCAAGAAATACTAGCGGGGGCTGTGGACAATGAGCAGTTCTTC. Amino acids: CASSQEILAGAVDNEQFF.

Only a few counts were recorded for this clonotype. The V and J genes are TRBV27 and TRBJ2-7, with 8 bases matching TRBD1. Germline V gene sequence: CDR1 MNHEY, CDR2 SMNVEV (reference sequence). The ends lost 6 bases at V and 3 bases at J; junction bases unmatched: 13. This CDR3 is 16 amino acids long. Written as DNA, the CDR3 is TGTGCCAGCAGGGACAGGGTAGCTCACACAATCTACGAGCAGTACTTC. This gives the protein CASRDRVAHTIYEQYF.

The chain has TRBV10-1 and TRBJ2-6; a weak D match, TRBD2 (6 bases). This CDR3 region has 15 residues. V was clipped by 8 bases and J by 2 bases, with 13 bases between them. CDR1 WNHNN and CDR2 SYGVQD come from the germline V gene (reference sequence). The CDR3 reads CASGGGSAGANVLTF. For the CDR3, the DNA is TGCGCCAGCGGGGGAGGTAGCGCTGGGGCCAACGTCCTGACTTTC.

CDR3 in amino acids: CSASVATPLSYEQYF. As DNA, the CDR3 is TGCAGTGCCTCTGTCGCGACACCACTCTCCTACGAGCAGTACTTC. The J gene is TRBJ2-7, the V gene TRBV20-1; D uncertain. Germline CDR1 reads DFQATT; CDR2 reads SNEGSKA (reference sequence). The CDR3 runs to 15 residues. The V gene lost 6 bases and the J gene lost 0 bases, with 18 bases spanning the gap.

This clonotype came up a few times. Written as DNA, the CDR3 is TGTGCCAGCACGCAAGGGACGGGGTACTATGGCTACACCTTC. Amino acid sequence: CASTQGTGYYGYTF. V usage is TRBV7-9 and J usage is TRBJ1-2; weak D call: TRBD1 (5 bases). Per the germline V gene, CDR1 is SEHNR and CDR2 is FQNEAQ (reference sequence). V shed 7 bases and J shed 3 bases, with 15 bases lying between them. The CDR3 covers 14 residues.

This clonotype was seen a handful of times. The rearrangement uses TRBV4-1 and TRBJ2-7; tentative D call: TRBD2 (6 bases). CDR1 and CDR2 (germline): MGHRA, YSYEKL. This CDR3 region has 16 residues. Trimming left V 0 bases short and J 0 bases short, with 12 bases between. The CDR3 region has the DNA TGCGCCAGCAGCCAAGATCGGGACTGGAGCTCCTACGAGCAGTACTTC. It is translated as CASSQDRDWSSYEQYF.

The gene calls are TRBV20-1 and TRBJ2-3; the D gene is possibly TRBD2 (6 bases). Germline CDR1 and CDR2: DFQATT and SNEGSKA (reference sequence). The germline V and J ends were trimmed by 7 bases and 4 bases, with 9 bases remaining between them. This CDR3 region has 11 residues. The CDR3 DNA sequence: TGCAGTGGAGCGGGTTCAGATACGCAGTATTTT. It encodes CSGAGSDTQYF.

The chain carries TRBV20-1 and TRBJ2-1; TRBD2 might be the D (7 bases). Germline assignment: CDR1 DFQATT and CDR2 SNEGSKA (reference sequence). CDR3 size: 16 residues. Trimming removed 3 bases at V and 6 bases at J, with 21 bases between. CDR3 sequence reads: CSARESGGGEGNEQFF. Written as DNA, the CDR3 is TGCAGTGCTAGGGAGTCGGGCGGGGGCGAGGGCAATGAGCAGTTCTTC.

The rearrangement joins TRBV10-3 to TRBJ2-7, with a tentative D call TRBD1 (6 bases). V lost 0 bases and J lost 3, with 12 bases in between. There are 15 residues in the CDR3. CDR1 is ENHRY, CDR2 SYGVKD, per germline. The CDR3 region is CAISESVDRVYEQYF. In DNA form, the CDR3 reads TGTGCCATCAGTGAGTCGGTGGACAGAGTCTACGAGCAGTACTTC.

The rearrangement joins TRBV24-1 to TRBJ2-5; 9 bases fit TRBD1. With V trimmed by 0 bases and J by 4 bases, 8 bases remained unmatched. The germline V gene has CDR1 KGHDR and CDR2 SFDVKD. The CDR3 has 17 residues. The CDR3 spells CATSDLRDRDLRETQYF. CDR3 coding DNA: TGTGCCACCAGTGATTTGCGGGACAGGGACCTCAGAGAGACCCAGTACTTC.

The chain is built from TRBV5-1 and TRBJ1-2; a possible D gene is TRBD1 (5 bases). Germline loops: CDR1 SGHRS, CDR2 YFSETQ. The CDR3 spans 14 residues. The V gene lost 4 bases and the J gene lost 4 bases, with 14 bases spanning the gap. The CDR3 spells CASSPMDMIYGYTF. The CDR3 DNA follows: TGCGCCAGCAGCCCAATGGACATGATCTATGGCTACACCTTC.

This chain uses TRBV7-2 with TRBJ2-3; D uncertain. The germline V gene encodes CDR1 SGHTA and CDR2 FQGNSA. V lost 5 bases and J lost 4, with 19 bases in between. The CDR3 spans 16 residues. The CDR3 is CASSNHRANEADTQYF. The CDR3 DNA reads TGTGCCAGCAGCAACCACCGGGCTAACGAGGCAGATACGCAGTATTTT.

The V gene is TRBV20-1, the J gene TRBJ2-3; D unresolved. CDR3 length: 15 amino acids. V lost 0 bases, J lost 2 bases, and 12 bases lay in between. Germline CDR1 reads DFQATT; CDR2 reads SNEGSKA (reference sequence). The DNA of the CDR3 is TGCAGTGCTAGAGATCTTCTGGGCTACACAGATACGCAGTATTTT. Protein product: CSARDLLGYTDTQYF.

The chain joins TRBV9 to TRBJ2-1; D unresolved. The V gene lost 4 bases and the J gene lost 7 bases, with 12 bases spanning the gap. This CDR3 has 13 amino acids. CDR1 and CDR2 (germline): SGDLS, YYNGEE. CDR3 region: CASSPNQPNEQFF. The CDR3 nucleotides read TGTGCCAGCAGCCCAAATCAACCGAATGAGCAGTTCTTC.

This sequence joins TRBV27 and TRBJ1-1, with a tentative D call TRBD1 (5 bases). The V end lost 5 bases, the J end lost 5 bases, and 18 bases lay between the germline ends. CDR3 size: 15 residues. Per the germline V gene, CDR1 is MNHEY and CDR2 is SMNVEV (reference sequence). The CDR3 sequence is CASSPAEGRKTEAFF. CDR3 nucleotide sequence: TGTGCCAGCAGTCCGGCGGAGGGGCGGAAAACTGAAGCTTTCTTT.

This clonotype has a handful of counts. CDR3 sequence (DNA): TGTGCCAGCAGCCTAGAAACAGGGGGGCACATCCAGGATCTAGGAGAGACCCAGTACTTC. Translating gives CASSLETGGHIQDLGETQYF. The V gene is TRBV3-1, the J gene TRBJ2-5; 8 bases are shared with TRBD1. The CDR3 contains 20 residues. The V gene end was trimmed by 4 bases and the J gene end by 4 bases; junction bases not matched to a gene: 23. The germline CDR1 and CDR2 sequences are LGHDT and YNNKEL (reference sequence).

This clonotype was picked up many times. This chain joins TRBV27 and TRBJ2-5; D is tentatively TRBD1 or TRBD2 (5 bases each). Germline-derived CDR1 and CDR2 are MNHEY and SMNVEV (reference sequence). Trimming cost V 6 bases and J 4 bases, with 9 bases left between them. The CDR3 sequence is 12 residues long. The CDR3 DNA follows: TGTGCCAGCAGCCGGGACCTAGAGACCCAGTACTTC. Amino acid sequence: CASSRDLETQYF.

The V gene is TRBV18, the J gene TRBJ2-3, with D unclear. Germline assignment: CDR1 KGHSH and CDR2 LQKENI. V dropped 2 bases and J dropped 1 base, with 13 bases sitting between them. This CDR3 contains 16 residues. CDR3 sequence: CASSPKDQRRTDTQYF. CDR3 nucleotide sequence: TGTGCCAGCTCACCAAAGGACCAGAGACGCACAGATACGCAGTATTTT.

A few counts support this clonotype. The chain links TRBV7-2 to TRBJ2-7; TRBD2 aligns across 8 bases. Germline V gives CDR1 SGHTA, CDR2 FQGNSA. V trimming: 4 bases; J trimming: 6 bases; junction bases outside the gene matches: 8. The CDR3 contains 14 residues. In DNA, the CDR3 is TGTGCCAGCAGCTCGGGGGGGTATCTTAGCGAGCAGTACTTC. It yields the protein CASSSGGYLSEQYF.

The V and J genes are TRBV6-5 and TRBJ2-7; TRBD2 agrees at 8 bases. The J call is uncertain, as TRBJ2-5 better fits the DNA end. From germline, CDR1 is MNHEY and CDR2 SVGAGI. The CDR3 consists of 15 residues. In DNA, the CDR3 is TGTGCCAGCAGCCGTGGTGCCAGCGGGGGAGAGACCCAGTACTTC. As protein: CASSRGASGGETQYF.